A selection of T cell receptor beta chains follows, all from one sample in a study of post-analysis software for immune sequencing data. TCRdb processed the PCR reads anew with MiXCR; each CDR3 protein has one entry. Seen here are a few hundred thousand distinct CDR3 sequences, less than 40% observed once, and the top ten hold about 8%. The sequenced material came from blood. These receptor sequences come from a girl between 2 and 10 years old with multiple sclerosis. Each CDR3 is given with its conserved first and last residue. The D gene is left open where the match is weak. Size tells how often a clone was seen (once, few, many) or the class of an expanded clone, and some rows leave it out.

J | size | V | D | DNA | CDR3
TRBJ1-2 | NA | TRBV6-1 | NA | TGTGCCAGCAGTGAACTTACATATGGCTACACCTTC | CASSELTYGYTF
TRBJ1-4 | NA | TRBV20-1 | NA | TGCAGTGCTAGAGACCCCGGGCAGGCCTCATATGAAAAACTGTTTTTT | CSARDPGQASYEKLFF
TRBJ2-7 | few | TRBV7-9 | NA | TGTGCCAGCAGCTTGCTGGCGGAAAAGCCCCAGTACTTC | CASSLLAEKPQYF
TRBJ1-5 | few | TRBV2 | NA | TGTGCCAGCAGTGGACAGTCGGGCAATCAGCCCCAGCATTTT | CASSGQSGNQPQHF
TRBJ2-2 | few | TRBV5-1 | NA | TGCGCCAGCAGCCAGACCCTGACGGGAACCGGGGAGCTGTTTTTT | CASSQTLTGTGELFF
TRBJ2-3 | NA | TRBV7-3 | NA | TGTGCCAGCAGCAAACGGGCCAGTACCAGCACAGATACGCAGTATTTT | CASSKRASTSTDTQYF
TRBJ2-7 | NA | TRBV12-3/TRBV12-4 | NA | TGTGCCAGCAGTTACACTAGCAGTTACAATGAGCAGTACTTC | CASSYTSSYNEQYF
TRBJ2-5 | few | TRBV29-1 | NA | TGCAGCGTTGCGGGAGAGACCCAGTACTTC | CSVAGETQYF
TRBJ2-3 | few | TRBV6-5 | NA | TGTGCCAGCAGTGGCATGGGCACAGATACGCAGTATTTT | CASSGMGTDTQYF
TRBJ2-1 | few | TRBV7-2 | NA | TGTGCCAGCAGCTTCGTTGCACAGGTTCTGAGCTCCTACAATGAGCAGTTCTTC | CASSFVAQVLSSYNEQFF
TRBJ2-3 | NA | TRBV6-5 | NA | TGTGCCAGCAGTGAACGGGACTGGAACACAGATACGCAGTATTTT | CASSERDWNTDTQYF
TRBJ1-2 | once | TRBV12-3/TRBV12-4 | NA | TGTGCCAGCAGTTTCAGGGTTACTAACTATGGCTACACCTTC | CASSFRVTNYGYTF
TRBJ1-2 | NA | TRBV5-1 | NA | TGCGCCAGCAGCTTGCGTCCGTGGGGTGGCTACACCTTC | CASSLRPWGGYTF
TRBJ2-1 | NA | TRBV7-3 | TRBD2 | TGTGCCAGCAGCCCAGGAGGTAGCGGGAACAATGAGCAGTTCTTC | CASSPGGSGNNEQFF
TRBJ2-5 | NA | TRBV2 | NA | TGTGCCAGCAGTGAAGCGTCAGGGCGGGGAGAGACCCAGTACTTC | CASSEASGRGETQYF
TRBJ2-1 | NA | TRBV7-3 | NA | TGTGCCAGCAGCTCCCCGCCCGGTAAGCAGTTCTTC | CASSSPPGKQFF
TRBJ1-2 | once | TRBV5-6 | NA | TGTGCCAGCAGCTTGGGGACAGCTTCTAACTATGGCTACACCTTC | CASSLGTASNYGYTF
TRBJ2-3 | NA | TRBV29-1 | TRBD2 | TGCAGCGGGCGACTAGCGGAGTCAGATACGCAGTATTTT | CSGRLAESDTQYF
TRBJ1-1 | NA | TRBV18 | TRBD1 | TGTGCCAGCTCACCTACGATATCAACAGGGGTGTCGGCTTTCTTT | CASSPTISTGVSAFF
TRBJ2-2 | NA | TRBV29-1 | NA | TGCAGCGCCCTGCCCAGGGAGGCCACCGGGGAGCTGTTTTTT | CSALPREATGELFF
TRBJ2-7 | NA | TRBV4-3 | NA | TGCGCCAGCAGCCAAGATCTTACCCAGCGGTCCGACTACGAGCAGTACTTC | CASSQDLTQRSDYEQYF
TRBJ2-1 | NA | TRBV4-1 | TRBD1 | TGCGCCAGCAGCCAAAGGGGGCTCAATGAGCAGTTCTTC | CASSQRGLNEQFF
TRBJ2-7 | NA | TRBV7-2 | NA | TGTGCCAGCAGCCTGACAGTCCCCTACGAGCAGTACTTC | CASSLTVPYEQYF
TRBJ1-1 | NA | TRBV12-3/TRBV12-4 | NA | TGTGCCAGCAGTTTCGGAGAGACCCTGAACACTGAAGCTTTCTTT | CASSFGETLNTEAFF
TRBJ2-3 | few | TRBV5-1 | TRBD2 | TGCGCCAGCAGCTTCGTGATCGGGACTAGCGGGGGATGGGACACGCAGTATTTT | CASSFVIGTSGGWDTQYF
TRBJ2-4 | NA | TRBV5-6 | NA | TGTGCCAGCAGCCACAGATATATTCAGTACTTC | CASSHRYIQYF
TRBJ1-6 | NA | TRBV7-6 | NA | TGTGCCAGCAGCTTAGCCCGGACGAGTCACTCACCCCTCCACTTT | CASSLARTSHSPLHF
TRBJ1-6 | NA | TRBV12-3/TRBV12-4 | NA | TGTGCCAGCAGTTTCGGGAGCTCCTATAATTCACCCCTCCACTTT | CASSFGSSYNSPLHF
TRBJ2-7 | NA | TRBV5-1 | TRBD1 | TGCGCCAGCAGCCCTACCTACTGGGGGGACAGGTACGAGCAGTACTTC | CASSPTYWGDRYEQYF
TRBJ2-5 | NA | TRBV20-1 | NA | TGCAGTGCTAGAGACCGGATGGGAGCGGAAGAGACCCAGTACTTC | CSARDRMGAEETQYF
TRBJ2-1 | NA | TRBV9 | NA | TGTGCCAGCAGCGTAGAGAACGCGGGTCCCTACAATGAGCAGTTCTTC | CASSVENAGPYNEQFF
TRBJ2-1 | NA | TRBV24-1 | TRBD1 | TGTGCCACCAGCCGGGACAGGGATTATTACAATGAGCAGTTCTTC | CATSRDRDYYNEQFF
TRBJ2-7 | few | TRBV5-1 | TRBD2 | TGCGCCAGCAGCTCGGGACTAGCGAACGAGCAGTACTTC | CASSSGLANEQYF
TRBJ1-1 | few | TRBV7-2 | NA | TGTGCCAGCAGCGCGGACATCTGGGGGAACACTGAAGCTTTCTTT | CASSADIWGNTEAFF
TRBJ2-7 | NA | TRBV15 | NA | TGTGCCACCAGCAGAGACCCTCTCTACGGGCAGTACTTC | CATSRDPLYGQYF
TRBJ2-5 | few | TRBV29-1 | NA | TGCAGCGTTGATCAGGGAGGCGAGACCCAGTACTTC | CSVDQGGETQYF
TRBJ1-5 | few | TRBV20-1 | TRBD1 | TGCAGTGCCGAAGCGGACAGGGTCGGAAATCAGCCCCAGCATTTT | CSAEADRVGNQPQHF
TRBJ1-2 | NA | TRBV10-3 | NA | TGTGCCATCAGTGGTGGAGGGGCAGGGAGAGAGTATGGCTACACCTTC | CAISGGGAGREYGYTF
TRBJ2-7 | NA | TRBV12-3/TRBV12-4 | NA | TGTGCCAGCAGCCAGACACGGCTCTCCTACGAGCAGTACTTC | CASSQTRLSYEQYF
TRBJ2-1 | NA | TRBV6-5 | NA | TGTGCCAGCAGTTACTCCGGAACCGTGGATGAGACCCAGTTCTTC | CASSYSGTVDETQFF
TRBJ1-5 | NA | TRBV7-2 | NA | TGTGCCAGCAGCCACCATGGACGGGTAACTTGGGATCAGCCCCAGCATTTT | CASSHHGRVTWDQPQHF
TRBJ2-7 | once | TRBV28 | TRBD2 | TGTGCCGGCAGTATAGCGGGAGGGCCCTTCGTCATCTACGAGCAGTACTTC | CAGSIAGGPFVIYEQYF
TRBJ2-7 | NA | TRBV5-1 | TRBD2 | TGCGCCAGCAGCTTGGCCGGGGACTACGATCAGTACTTC | CASSLAGDYDQYF
TRBJ2-7 | NA | TRBV27 | NA | TGTGCCAGCAGTTTTTGGGGAGGGGGCTACGAGCAGTACTTC | CASSFWGGGYEQYF
TRBJ1-2 | NA | TRBV6-6 | TRBD1 | TGTGCCAGCAGTTACTCAGGGACAGGGGGCTATGGCTACACCTTC | CASSYSGTGGYGYTF
TRBJ1-2 | NA | TRBV3-1 | TRBD1 | TGTGCCAGCAGCCATGCCCAGGGGGACTATGGCTACACCTTC | CASSHAQGDYGYTF
TRBJ2-5 | few | TRBV20-1 | TRBD2 | TGCAGTGCTGGGAGACTAGCGGTAGTACAGACCCAGTACTTC | CSAGRLAVVQTQYF
TRBJ2-1 | NA | TRBV5-1 | TRBD2 | TGCGCCAGCAGCTGGACTAGCGGGAGTGATGAGCAGTTCTTC | CASSWTSGSDEQFF
TRBJ2-3 | NA | TRBV29-1 | NA | TGCAGCGTTGAAGAGTTTCACCGCGGGACCGATACGCAGTATTTT | CSVEEFHRGTDTQYF
TRBJ1-1 | NA | TRBV28 | NA | TGTGCCAGCGGAGGAGGGCTTGAGGTGGCCCAGGCCGCTTTCTTT | CASGGGLEVAQAAFF
TRBJ2-7 | few | TRBV28 | TRBD2 | TGTGCCAGCAGTTCACTAGCGGGGGGCAAACTCGAGCAGTACTTC | CASSSLAGGKLEQYF
TRBJ2-7 | NA | TRBV5-1 | TRBD1 | TGCGCCAGCAGCCACGGACAGGGACCGGGCGAGCAGTACTTC | CASSHGQGPGEQYF